This T cell receptor beta chain comes out of a study of regulatory T cells in long-lasting Graves disease. General study points: Favoring TRBV28, TRBJ1-2 and TRBJ2-5 was a feature seen in persistent disease.

Looked up from germline, CDR1 is MNHEY and CDR2 is SMNVEV (reference sequence). The V gene lost 8 bases and the J gene lost 7 bases, with 5 bases spanning the gap. This CDR3 has 10 amino acids. Time point: newly diagnosed GD, antithyroid drugs for less than 3 months. PBMC-extracted RNA yielded the TCR library. Patients all came to the study from an endocrinology department in Xi'an, China. Arm-PCR of CDR3 regions and iRepertoire HTBI primers were used to build TCR beta libraries. TCRdb re-derived calls from the multiplex PCR reads in MiXCR, one entry per CDR3 protein. Among about 310,000 distinct CDR3 sequences listed, over 15% were seen once. This clonotype was recorded at least ten times. Its cognate antigen is unknown.

The sequence was collected from a female donor with Graves disease. The chain uses TRBV27 and TRBJ2-2, with no clear D. Sequenced material: peripheral blood mononuclear cells (PBMCs), taken at new diagnosis, from a patient treated with antithyroid drugs. Here the CDR3 DNA reads TGTGCCAGCGGCCGCGGGGAGCTGTTTTTT. Protein sequence: CASGRGELFF.